This T cell receptor (beta chain) was recorded in a study of T-cell memory formation after mild COVID-19. With respect to this clonotype: No antigen is known for it.

Using its own MiXCR run on the 5' RACE reads, TCRdb lists one record per CDR3 protein. Here the sample spans 100,000 to 140,000 distinct CDR3 sequences, approximately 15% being singletons. General observations from the study: For contracting clones, CD4+ ones sat mainly in CM and EM, CD8+ in EMRA.

The CDR3 length is 12 residues. Trimming took off 6 bases at V and 7 bases at J, with 9 bases between the two ends. From germline, CDR1 is WNHNN and CDR2 SYGVQD (reference sequence). The TCR originated in a man between 18 and 35 years old who had mild COVID-19 (a few samples of this study predate the infection). Cell type and time point are not known. Sequenced sample: PBMCs or a T cell subset sorted from them (not recorded which). The rearrangement joins TRBV10-1 to TRBJ2-2; D is undetermined. The CDR3 protein is CASSPVGGELFF. CDR3 in DNA: TGCGCCAGCAGCCCCGTGGGCGGGGAGCTGTTTTTT.